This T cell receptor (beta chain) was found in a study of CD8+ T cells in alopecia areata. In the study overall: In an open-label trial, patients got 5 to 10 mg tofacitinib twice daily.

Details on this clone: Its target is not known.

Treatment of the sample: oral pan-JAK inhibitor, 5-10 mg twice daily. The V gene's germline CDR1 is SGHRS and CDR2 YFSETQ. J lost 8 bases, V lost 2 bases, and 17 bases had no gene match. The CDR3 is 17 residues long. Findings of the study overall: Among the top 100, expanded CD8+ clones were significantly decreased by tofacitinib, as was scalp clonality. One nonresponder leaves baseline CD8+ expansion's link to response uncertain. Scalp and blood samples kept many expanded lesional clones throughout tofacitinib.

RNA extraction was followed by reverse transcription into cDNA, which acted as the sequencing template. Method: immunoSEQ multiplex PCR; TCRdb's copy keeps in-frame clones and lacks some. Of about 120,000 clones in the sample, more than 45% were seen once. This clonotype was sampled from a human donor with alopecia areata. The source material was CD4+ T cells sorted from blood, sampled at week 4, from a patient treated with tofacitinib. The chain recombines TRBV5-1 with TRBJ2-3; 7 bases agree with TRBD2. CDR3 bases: TGCGCCAGCAGCTTAGGACTAGATCCTACTCGAATAGCTACGCAGTATTTT. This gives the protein CASSLGLDPTRIATQYF.